Following are 20 T cell receptor beta chains from one sample sequenced in a study of regulatory T cells in long-lasting Graves disease. Researchers made TCR beta libraries by using iRepertoire HTBI primers and running Arm-PCR on CDR3 regions. Via MiXCR, TCRdb re-called the multiplex PCR reads, giving one row per CDR3 protein. The top ten hold about 27% of the sample, which has some 340,000 distinct CDR3 sequences, about 23% seen once. The time point is: persistent/refractory GD, antithyroid drugs over 5 years with positive TRAb. RNA isolated from PBMCs was used to make the TCR library. This specimen consisted of peripheral blood mononuclear cells (PBMCs), obtained when the disease was refractory, from a patient treated with antithyroid drugs. The receptors come from a woman aged 40 to 50 with Graves disease.

This clonotype was seen more than once but under ten times. The genes are TRBV20-1 and TRBJ2-5; 7 nucleotides match TRBD1. The germline V gene encodes CDR1 DFQATT and CDR2 SNEGSKA (reference sequence). V lost 5 bases and J lost 6; bases outside the gene matches: 12. CDR3 length: 14 amino acids. The CDR3 nucleotides are TGCAGTGCTGGCAACCCGACAGGGTTGAAGACCCAGTACTTC. Amino acids: CSAGNPTGLKTQYF.

In this sample, this clonotype turned up many times. This chain uses TRBV28 with TRBJ2-7; unclear D gene. This CDR3 has 16 amino acids. Germline CDR1 reads MDHEN; CDR2 reads SYDVKM. With 6 bases removed from V and 4 bases from J, the gap between germline ends came to 22 bases. The CDR3 DNA sequence: TGTGCCAGCAGGCGCCACCGCCCCCCCCTGGATTACGAGCAGTACTTC. Translation: CASRRHRPPLDYEQYF.

This clonotype occurred many times. This chain links TRBV20-1 with TRBJ2-7, with a possible D match to TRBD1 (5 bases). V was trimmed by 3 bases and J by 2 bases, leaving 11 bases between them. This CDR3 contains 13 residues. Germline values: CDR1 DFQATT, CDR2 SNEGSKA (reference sequence). In DNA, the CDR3 is TGCAGTGCTAGTCGTCCAGGGCCCTACGAGCAGTACTTC. Protein sequence: CSASRPGPYEQYF.

In its sample, this clonotype was seen many times. The chain carries TRBV28 and TRBJ2-7, with D possibly called TRBD1 or TRBD2 (6 bases each). Trimming took 4 bases from V and 7 from J, leaving 29 bases between them. CDR3 size: 18 residues. CDR1 is MDHEN, CDR2 SYDVKM, per germline. CDR3 sequence (DNA): TGTGCCAGCAGTTCCCTCATCGGGGGCGGGGCACTGACGGGGGAGCAGTACTTC. Residues: CASSSLIGGGALTGEQYF.

This sequence joins TRBV30 and TRBJ2-5; possibly TRBD1 for D (5 bases). The germline gives CDR1 GTSNPN, CDR2 SVGIG (reference sequence). The CDR3 is 13 amino acids. Deletions cut 0 bases from V and 4 bases from J, with 9 bases between. CDR3 in amino acids: CAWSVQGAETQYF. CDR3 nucleotides: TGTGCCTGGAGTGTACAAGGGGCAGAGACCCAGTACTTC.

This clonotype showed up just once. V and J are TRBV13 and TRBJ2-6; TRBD1 might be the D (6 bases). V lost 0 bases and J 0 bases, leaving 15 bases between the germline ends. The germline CDR1 and CDR2 sequences are PRHDT and FYEKMQ (reference sequence). The CDR3 has 19 amino acids. CDR3 DNA: TGTGCCAGCAGCTTAGGCCTTCCGGGACAAAGCTCTGGGGCCAACGTCCTGACTTTC. Translating it yields CASSLGLPGQSSGANVLTF.

This clonotype was observed a handful of times. The rearrangement joins TRBV6-1 to TRBJ2-7, with 10 bases matching TRBD2. The J segment lost 5 bases and the V segment lost 2 bases, leaving 18 bases of the junction unmatched. The CDR3 loop spans 19 amino acids. The germline CDR1 and CDR2 sequences are MNHNS and SASEGT. This chain's CDR3 is CASSELAGVLGRATNEQYF. The CDR3 coding sequence is TGTGCCAGCAGTGAACTAGCGGGAGTGCTCGGGAGGGCCACCAACGAGCAGTACTTC.

This clonotype was seen ten or more times. The gene calls are TRBV12-3 or TRBV12-4 and TRBJ2-2; D is ambiguous. Trimming took off 6 bases at V and 2 bases at J, with 16 bases between the two ends. The CDR3 extends over 16 amino acids. The CDR3 sequence: CASSRTKKDNTGELFF. CDR3 nucleotides: TGTGCCAGCAGCAGGACCAAGAAGGACAACACCGGGGAGCTGTTTTTT.

Details on this clonotype: This may come from a read error, since a much larger clone is one base off. The CDR3 nucleotides are TGCAGCGTTGAGGGACTAGTGGGGTTGGTCTACGAGCAGTACTTC. This translates into CSVEGLVGLVYEQYF. This sequence joins TRBV29-1 and TRBJ2-7; 8 bases agree with TRBD2. The J segment lost 3 bases and the V segment lost 3 bases, leaving 10 bases of the junction unmatched. This CDR3 spans 15 amino acids. Per the germline V gene, CDR1 is SQVTM and CDR2 is ANQGSEA.

This clonotype was observed a handful of times. The CDR3 spells CASSLGVGANVLTF. The CDR3 region has the DNA TGTGCCAGCAGCTTGGGGGTTGGGGCCAACGTCCTGACTTTC. The chain couples TRBV11-2 to TRBJ2-6; perhaps D is TRBD1 or TRBD2 (5 bases each). Between the trimmed V and J ends, which lost 3 bases and 3 bases, there was a span of 6 bases. Germline loops: CDR1 SGHAT, CDR2 FQNNGV. The CDR3 spans 14 residues.

This clonotype came up many times. This chain uses TRBV11-2 with TRBJ2-6; D may be TRBD1 (5 bases). Trimming left V 5 bases short and J 0 bases short, with 8 bases between. The CDR3 is 15 amino acids. The V gene's germline CDR1 is SGHAT and CDR2 FQNNGV. Written as DNA, the CDR3 is TGTGCCAGCAGCACCCAGGGCTCTGGGGCCAACGTCCTGACTTTC. It yields the protein CASSTQGSGANVLTF.

The chain carries TRBV29-1 and TRBJ1-1; no definite D call. V lost 1 base and J 0 bases, leaving 18 bases between the germline ends. Germline V gene lookup returns CDR1 SQVTM and CDR2 ANQGSEA. CDR3 length equals 17 residues. The CDR3 sequence is CSVEAWEEGRVNTEAFF. The CDR3 region has the DNA TGCAGCGTTGAAGCTTGGGAGGAGGGCCGCGTGAACACTGAAGCTTTCTTT. Drawing the rest from reference TRBV29-1 and TRBJ1-1, the complete variable domain is SAVISQKPSRDICQRGTSLTIQCQVDSQVTMMFWYRQQPGQSLTLIATANQGSEATYESGFVIDKFPISRPNLTFSTLTVSNMSPEDSSIYLCSVEAWEEGRVNTEAFFGQGTRLTVV.

In its sample, this clonotype was seen many times. This chain connects TRBV29-1 to TRBJ2-5, with TRBD2 matching over 9 bases. CDR3 length: 13 residues. The ends lost 5 bases at V and 4 bases at J; junction bases unmatched: 5. CDR1 and CDR2 from the germline V gene are SQVTM and ANQGSEA. CDR3 DNA: TGCAGCGTTTTTAGCGGGAGTCGAGAGACCCAGTACTTC. The encoded protein is CSVFSGSRETQYF. The variable domain in full, with the rest retrieved from reference TRBV29-1 and TRBJ2-5, is SAVISQKPSRDICQRGTSLTIQCQVDSQVTMMFWYRQQPGQSLTLIATANQGSEATYESGFVIDKFPISRPNLTFSTLTVSNMSPEDSSIYLCSVFSGSRETQYFGPGTRLLVL.

The V and J genes are TRBV6-2 or TRBV6-3 and TRBJ1-3; 8 bases are a match to TRBD1. V trimming: 6 bases; J trimming: 4 bases; junction bases outside the gene matches: 11. This CDR3 is built from 16 residues. Germline values: CDR1 MNHEY, CDR2 SVGEGT. The CDR3 coding sequence is TGTGCCAGCAGCCGATGGTACAGGGGGATGGGAAACACCATATATTTT. It yields the protein CASSRWYRGMGNTIYF.

The rearrangement joins TRBV5-6 to TRBJ2-6; 8 positions match TRBD1. The junction had 13 bases not matched to a gene; V was cut back by 7 bases and J by 1 base. The length of the CDR3 is 18 residues. The germline V gene encodes CDR1 SGHDT and CDR2 YYEEEE. CDR3 amino acids: CASSQETGDRSGANVLTF. CDR3 DNA: TGTGCCAGCTCACAGGAGACAGGGGACAGGTCTGGGGCCAACGTCCTGACTTTC.

The chain carries TRBV19 and TRBJ2-2; possible D gene TRBD2, 6 bases. Germline assignment: CDR1 LNHDA and CDR2 SQIVND (reference sequence). This CDR3 has 15 amino acids. Trimming stripped 1 base from V and 1 base from J, with 7 bases between. The CDR3 coding sequence is TGTGCCAGTAGTATAGCGGGGGTGAACACCGGGGAGCTGTTTTTT. It specifies CASSIAGVNTGELFF.

The chain combines TRBV2 with TRBJ1-2; TRBD1 might be the D (6 bases). The CDR3 covers 13 residues. Germline V gene lookup returns CDR1 SNHLY and CDR2 FYNNEI. Between the trimmed V and J ends, which lost 6 bases and 6 bases, there was a span of 14 bases. The CDR3 loop reads CASRGWGGDGYTF. Written as DNA, the CDR3 is TGTGCCAGCAGGGGATGGGGGGGCGATGGCTACACCTTC.

The table lists this clonotype with many counts. V usage is TRBV20-1 and J usage is TRBJ1-5; no reliable D call. This CDR3 region has 12 residues. Germline CDR1 reads DFQATT; CDR2 reads SNEGSKA (reference sequence). The germline V and J ends were trimmed by 2 bases and 6 bases, with 8 bases remaining between them. As DNA, the CDR3 is TGCAGTGCTAGATCCGGGCCTCAGCCCCAGCATTTT. This codes for CSARSGPQPQHF.

This clonotype was observed at least ten times. The chain joins TRBV7-9 to TRBJ2-7; maybe TRBD2 (5 bases). The CDR3 runs to 15 residues. Trimming took 0 bases from V and 4 from J, leaving 13 bases between them. CDR1 SEHNR and CDR2 FQNEAQ come from the germline V gene (reference sequence). CDR3 in amino acids: CASSLAWRGRYEQYF. CDR3 DNA: TGTGCCAGCAGCTTAGCTTGGAGAGGGCGGTACGAGCAGTACTTC.

V and J are TRBV20-1 and TRBJ1-5; no clear D gene. Trimming pared 0 bases from V and 6 bases from J, leaving 27 bases between. The germline gives CDR1 DFQATT, CDR2 SNEGSKA (reference sequence). The CDR3 covers 19 residues. The CDR3, as DNA: TGCAGTGCTAGAGAGGGCAGGCCGAATACGTTTGACATCGGTCAGCCCCAGCATTTT. Its translation: CSAREGRPNTFDIGQPQHF.